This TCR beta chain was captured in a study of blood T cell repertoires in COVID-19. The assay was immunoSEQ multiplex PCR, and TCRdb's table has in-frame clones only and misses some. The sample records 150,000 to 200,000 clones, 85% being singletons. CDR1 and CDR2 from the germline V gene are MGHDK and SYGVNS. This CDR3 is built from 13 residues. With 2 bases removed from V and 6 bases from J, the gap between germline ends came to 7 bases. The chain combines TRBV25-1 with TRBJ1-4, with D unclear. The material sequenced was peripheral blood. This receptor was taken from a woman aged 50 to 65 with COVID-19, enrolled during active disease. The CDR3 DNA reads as TGTGCCAGCAGTGAACACAGTTATGAAAAACTGTTTTTT. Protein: CASSEHSYEKLFF.